This TCR beta chain derives from a study of blood T cell repertoires in COVID-19. Study at large: Some COVID-19 samples were acute and others convalescent; all came from the United States, Italy and Spain. From T cells, B-cell-depleted T cells, or PBMCs came the material, which was cDNA or gDNA.

Under the authors' procedure: Nucleated cell counts were estimated from reference gene primer amplification. Sequencing used immunoSEQ multiplex PCR; TCRdb keeps in-frame clones, though not all of them. The DNA was the basis for D and trimming; V, J and clone size are from that table. The data hold about 110,000 clones, with about nine tenths observed a single time. The V and J ends lost 3 bases and 1 base, in that order; junction bases with no gene match: 8. CDR3 size: 16 residues. Germline assignment: CDR1 GTSNPN and CDR2 SVGIG (reference sequence). This TCR came from a woman aged 25-40 years with acute or convalescent COVID-19. The genes are TRBV30 and TRBJ1-3; 8 nucleotides align to TRBD1. Material: peripheral blood. CDR3 amino acids: CAWSPARGPSGNTIYF. The CDR3, as DNA: TGTGCCTGGAGCCCGGCCAGGGGGCCTTCTGGAAACACCATATATTTT.